This TCR beta chain was captured by sequencing in a study of cytomegalovirus exposure and HLA in healthy donors. The CDR3 has 11 amino acids. Trimming pared 5 bases from V and 7 bases from J, leaving 5 bases between. Germline CDR1 LNHDA, CDR2 SQIVND (reference sequence). Researchers ran the PCR with 60 Vbeta and 13 Jbeta primers. TCRdb keeps only in-frame clones here, not all; method: immunoSEQ multiplex PCR. The table includes approximately 140,000 clones, 70% to 85% detected once. Findings and caveats of the study: The authors assumed roughly uniform sequencing depth across donors for presence/absence analyses. Accurate predictions that matched the HLA-A and HLA-B alleles of most subjects were reportedly made from TCR beta sequences. There were 160 or so TCR beta chains listed as cytomegalovirus-associated.

In the case of this clone: As yet, its antigen is unknown.

This TCR came from a male donor in good health and CMV-seronegative. The sample was PBMCs. The chain combines TRBV19 with TRBJ2-2; D is ambiguous. CDR3 loop: CASSVLGELFF. In DNA form, the CDR3 reads TGTGCCAGTAGTGTACTCGGGGAGCTGTTTTTT.